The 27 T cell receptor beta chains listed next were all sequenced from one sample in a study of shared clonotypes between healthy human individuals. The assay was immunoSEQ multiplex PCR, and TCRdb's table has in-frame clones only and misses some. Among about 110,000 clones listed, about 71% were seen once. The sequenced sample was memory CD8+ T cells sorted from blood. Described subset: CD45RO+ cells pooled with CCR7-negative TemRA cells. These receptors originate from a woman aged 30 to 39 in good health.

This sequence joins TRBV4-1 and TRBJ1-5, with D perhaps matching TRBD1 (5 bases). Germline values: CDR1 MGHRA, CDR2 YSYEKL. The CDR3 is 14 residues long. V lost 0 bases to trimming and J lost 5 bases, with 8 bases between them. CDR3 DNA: TGCGCCAGCAGCCAAGATGAAGGGGATCAGCCCCAGCATTTT. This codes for CASSQDEGDQPQHF.

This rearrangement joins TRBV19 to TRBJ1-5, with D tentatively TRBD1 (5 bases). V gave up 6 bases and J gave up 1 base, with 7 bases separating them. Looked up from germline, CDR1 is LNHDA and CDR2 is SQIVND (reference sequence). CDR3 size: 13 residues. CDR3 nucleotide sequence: TGTGCCAGTAGGTGGGACAGCAATCAGCCCCAGCATTTT. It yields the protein CASRWDSNQPQHF.

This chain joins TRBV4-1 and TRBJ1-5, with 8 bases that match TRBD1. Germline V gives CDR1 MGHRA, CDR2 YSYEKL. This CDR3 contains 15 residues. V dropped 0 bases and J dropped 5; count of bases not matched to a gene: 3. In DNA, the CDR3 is TGCGCCAGCAGCCAAGAGACAGGGGTCTATCAGCCCCAGCATTTT. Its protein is CASSQETGVYQPQHF.

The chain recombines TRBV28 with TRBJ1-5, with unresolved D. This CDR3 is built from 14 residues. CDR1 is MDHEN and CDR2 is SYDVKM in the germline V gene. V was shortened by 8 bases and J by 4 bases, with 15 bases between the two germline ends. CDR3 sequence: CASASSISNQPQHF. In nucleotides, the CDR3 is TGTGCCAGCGCTAGCAGTATCTCGAATCAGCCCCAGCATTTT.

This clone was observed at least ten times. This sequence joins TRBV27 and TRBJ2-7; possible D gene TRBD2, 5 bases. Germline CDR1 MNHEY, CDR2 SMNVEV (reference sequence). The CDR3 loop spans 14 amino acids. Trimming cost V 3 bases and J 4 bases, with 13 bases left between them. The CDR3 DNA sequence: TGTGCCAGCAGTTTTACGGGGTCTTCTTACGAGCAGTACTTC. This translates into CASSFTGSSYEQYF.

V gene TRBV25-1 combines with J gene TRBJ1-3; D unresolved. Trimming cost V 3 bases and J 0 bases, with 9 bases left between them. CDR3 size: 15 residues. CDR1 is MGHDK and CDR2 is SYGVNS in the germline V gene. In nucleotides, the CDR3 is TGTGCCAGCAGTGACCCCTCGGACTCTGGAAACACCATATATTTT. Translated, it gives CASSDPSDSGNTIYF.

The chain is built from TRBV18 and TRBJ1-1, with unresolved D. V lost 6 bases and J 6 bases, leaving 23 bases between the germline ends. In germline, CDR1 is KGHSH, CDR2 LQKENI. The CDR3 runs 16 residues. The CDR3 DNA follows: TGTGCCAGCTCCTCCCGGGCCTCGATCGCAGGACCTGAAGCTTTCTTT. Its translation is CASSSRASIAGPEAFF.

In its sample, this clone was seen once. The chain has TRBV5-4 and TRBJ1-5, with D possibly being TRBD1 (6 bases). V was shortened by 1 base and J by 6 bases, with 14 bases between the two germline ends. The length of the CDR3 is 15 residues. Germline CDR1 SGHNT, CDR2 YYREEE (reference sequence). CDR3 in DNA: TGTGCCAGCAGCTTGTATCAGGGGCCAAGTCAGCCCCAGCATTTT. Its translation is CASSLYQGPSQPQHF. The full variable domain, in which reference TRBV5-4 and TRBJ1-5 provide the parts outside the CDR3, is ETGVTQSPTHLIKTRGQQVTLRCSSQSGHNTVSWYQQALGQGPQFIFQYYREEENGRGNFPPRFSGLQFPNYSSELNVNALELDDSALYLCASSLYQGPSQPQHFGDGTRLSIL.

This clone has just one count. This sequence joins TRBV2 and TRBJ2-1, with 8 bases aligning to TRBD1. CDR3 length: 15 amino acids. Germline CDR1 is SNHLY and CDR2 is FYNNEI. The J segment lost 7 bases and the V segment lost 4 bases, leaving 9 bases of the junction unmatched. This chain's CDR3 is CASSGGQGAGNEQFF. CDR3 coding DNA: TGTGCCAGCAGTGGCGGGCAGGGGGCTGGGAATGAGCAGTTCTTC.

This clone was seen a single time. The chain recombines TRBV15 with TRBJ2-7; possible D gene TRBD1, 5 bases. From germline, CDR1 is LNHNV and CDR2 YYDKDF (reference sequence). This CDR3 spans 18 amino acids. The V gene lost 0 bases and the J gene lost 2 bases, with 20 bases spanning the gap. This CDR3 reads CATSRDRFDRDGPYEQYF. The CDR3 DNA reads TGTGCCACCAGCAGAGATCGCTTTGACAGAGACGGACCCTACGAGCAGTACTTC.

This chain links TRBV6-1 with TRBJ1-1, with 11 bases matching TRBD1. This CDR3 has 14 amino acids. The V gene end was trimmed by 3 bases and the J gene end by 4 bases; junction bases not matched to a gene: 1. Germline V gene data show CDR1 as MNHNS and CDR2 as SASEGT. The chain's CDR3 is CASSDGTGGTEAFF. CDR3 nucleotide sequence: TGTGCCAGCAGTGATGGGACAGGGGGCACTGAAGCTTTCTTT.

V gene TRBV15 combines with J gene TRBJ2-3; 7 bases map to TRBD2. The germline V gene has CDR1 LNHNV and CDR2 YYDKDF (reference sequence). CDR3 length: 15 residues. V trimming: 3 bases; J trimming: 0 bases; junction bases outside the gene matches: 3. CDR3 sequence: CATSRGTTSTDTQYF. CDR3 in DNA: TGTGCCACCAGCAGGGGGACTACTAGCACAGATACGCAGTATTTT. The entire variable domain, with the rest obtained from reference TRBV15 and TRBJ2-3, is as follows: DAMVIQNPRYQVTQFGKPVTLSCSQTLNHNVMYWYQQKSSQAPKLLFHYYDKDFNNEADTPDNFQSRRPNTSFCFLDIRSPGLGDTAMYLCATSRGTTSTDTQYFGPGTRLTVL.

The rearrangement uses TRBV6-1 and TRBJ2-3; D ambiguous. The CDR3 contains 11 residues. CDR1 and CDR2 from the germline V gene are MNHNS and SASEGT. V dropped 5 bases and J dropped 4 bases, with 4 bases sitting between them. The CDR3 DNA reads TGTGCCAGCAGTATTTCAGATACGCAGTATTTT. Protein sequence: CASSISDTQYF.

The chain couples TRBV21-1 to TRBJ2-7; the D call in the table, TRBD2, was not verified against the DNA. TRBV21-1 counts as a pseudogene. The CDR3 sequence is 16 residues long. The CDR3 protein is CASRGGGPRDQYEQYF. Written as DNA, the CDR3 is TGTGCCAGCAGGGGCGGAGGGCCCAGGGACCAATACGAGCAGTACTTC.

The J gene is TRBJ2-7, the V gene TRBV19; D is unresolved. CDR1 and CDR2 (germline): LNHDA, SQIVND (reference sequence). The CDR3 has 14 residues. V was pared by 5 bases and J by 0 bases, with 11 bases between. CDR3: CASSSELTSYEQYF. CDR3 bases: TGTGCCAGTAGTTCGGAGCTGACCTCCTACGAGCAGTACTTC.

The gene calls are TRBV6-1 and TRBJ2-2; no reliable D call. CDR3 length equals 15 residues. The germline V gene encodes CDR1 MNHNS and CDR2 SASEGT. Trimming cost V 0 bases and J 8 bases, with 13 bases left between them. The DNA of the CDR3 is TGTGCCAGCAGTGAAGCGCTCGAAGGTAGTGGGGAGCTGTTTTTT. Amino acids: CASSEALEGSGELFF.

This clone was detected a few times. CDR3 DNA sequence: TGTGCCAGCTCCCTTGTCGGGGAAGCTGGAAACACCATATATTTT. This translates into CASSLVGEAGNTIYF. The genes are TRBV6-1 and TRBJ1-3; no firm D call. The germline V and J ends were trimmed by 8 bases and 2 bases, with 16 bases remaining between them. In germline, CDR1 is MNHNS, CDR2 SASEGT. There are 15 residues in the CDR3.

The CDR3 DNA reads as TGTGCCAGCAGCGTAGATCCTTGGTGGGGAGCCAAAAACATTCAGTACTTC. This codes for CASSVDPWWGAKNIQYF. J is TRBJ2-4 and V is TRBV9, with unresolved D. Germline CDR1 is SGDLS and CDR2 is YYNGEE. The CDR3 spans 17 residues. The ends were cut back, 0 bases at V and 0 bases at J, with 13 bases in the middle.

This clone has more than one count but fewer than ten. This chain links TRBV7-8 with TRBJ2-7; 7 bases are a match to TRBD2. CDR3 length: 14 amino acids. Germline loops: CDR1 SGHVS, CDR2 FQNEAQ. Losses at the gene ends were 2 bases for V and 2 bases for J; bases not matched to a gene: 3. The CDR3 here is CASSLPSGAYEQYF. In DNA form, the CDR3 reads TGTGCCAGCAGCTTACCTAGCGGTGCCTACGAGCAGTACTTC.

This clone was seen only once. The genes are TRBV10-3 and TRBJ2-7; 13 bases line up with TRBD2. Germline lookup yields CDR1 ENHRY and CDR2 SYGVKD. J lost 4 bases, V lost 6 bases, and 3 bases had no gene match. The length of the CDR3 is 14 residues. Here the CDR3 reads CAIRRLAGGYEQYF. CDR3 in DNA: TGTGCCATCAGGAGACTAGCGGGAGGTTACGAGCAGTACTTC.

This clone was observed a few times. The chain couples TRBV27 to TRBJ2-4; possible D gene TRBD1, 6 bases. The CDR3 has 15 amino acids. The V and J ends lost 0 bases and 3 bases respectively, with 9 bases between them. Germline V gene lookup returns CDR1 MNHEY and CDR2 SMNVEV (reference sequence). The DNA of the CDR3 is TGTGCCAGCAGTTTATCGGGGGCTGGCAAAAACATTCAGTACTTC. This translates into CASSLSGAGKNIQYF.

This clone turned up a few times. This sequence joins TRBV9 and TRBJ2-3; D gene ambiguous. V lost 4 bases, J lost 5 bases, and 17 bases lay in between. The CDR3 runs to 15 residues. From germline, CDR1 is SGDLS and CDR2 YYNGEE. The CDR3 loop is CASSLSSGGKDTQYF. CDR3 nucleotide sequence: TGTGCCAGCAGCCTAAGCTCGGGTGGTAAAGATACGCAGTATTTT. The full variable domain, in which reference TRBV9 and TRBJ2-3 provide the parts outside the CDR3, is DSGVTQTPKHLITATGQRVTLRCSPRSGDLSVYWYQQSLDQGLQFLIQYYNGEERAKGNILERFSAQQFPDLHSELNLSSLELGDSALYFCASSLSSGGKDTQYFGPGTRLTVL.

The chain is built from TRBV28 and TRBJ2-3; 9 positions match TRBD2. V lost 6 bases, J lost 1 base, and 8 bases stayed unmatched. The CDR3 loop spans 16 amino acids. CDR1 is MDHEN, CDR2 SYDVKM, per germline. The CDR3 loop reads CASRPGAGGGTDTQYF. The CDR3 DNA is TGTGCCAGCAGACCTGGGGCGGGAGGGGGCACAGATACGCAGTATTTT.

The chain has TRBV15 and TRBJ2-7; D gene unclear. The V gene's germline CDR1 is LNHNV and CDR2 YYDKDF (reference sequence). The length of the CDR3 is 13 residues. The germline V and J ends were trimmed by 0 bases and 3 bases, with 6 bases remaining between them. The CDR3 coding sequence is TGTGCCACCAGCAGAGATTCTCACTACGAGCAGTACTTC. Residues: CATSRDSHYEQYF.

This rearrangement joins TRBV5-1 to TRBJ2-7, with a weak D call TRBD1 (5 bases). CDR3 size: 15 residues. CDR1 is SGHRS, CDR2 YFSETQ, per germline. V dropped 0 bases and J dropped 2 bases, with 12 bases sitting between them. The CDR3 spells CASSLGLGPTYEQYF. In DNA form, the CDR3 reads TGCGCCAGCAGCTTGGGTTTGGGGCCCACCTACGAGCAGTACTTC. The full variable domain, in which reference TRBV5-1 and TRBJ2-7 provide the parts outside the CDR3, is KAGVTQTPRYLIKTRGQQVTLSCSPISGHRSVSWYQQTPGQGLQFLFEYFSETQRNKGNFPGRFSGRQFSNSRSEMNVSTLELGDSALYLCASSLGLGPTYEQYFGPGTRLTVT.

CDR3 protein: CASSFFGTGVPNTEAFF. CDR3 DNA sequence: TGTGCCAGCAGTTTTTTCGGGACAGGGGTACCGAACACTGAAGCTTTCTTT. V and J are TRBV28 and TRBJ1-1; 10 nucleotides line up with TRBD1. CDR1 is MDHEN, CDR2 SYDVKM, per germline. Unmatched junction bases numbered 8, after V lost 3 bases and J lost 1 base. The CDR3 runs 17 residues.

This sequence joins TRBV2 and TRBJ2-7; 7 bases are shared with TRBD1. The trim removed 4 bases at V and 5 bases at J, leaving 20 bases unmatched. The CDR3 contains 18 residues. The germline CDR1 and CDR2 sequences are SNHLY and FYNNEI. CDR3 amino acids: CASSADPISGGRADEQYF. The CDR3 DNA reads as TGTGCCAGCAGTGCAGACCCAATTTCAGGGGGAAGGGCTGACGAGCAGTACTTC.